The 32 T cell receptor beta chains given below trace back to one sample, sequenced in a study of monozygotic twins with inflammatory bowel disease. TCRdb reprocessed the 5' RACE reads and stores each CDR3 protein as one record, lacking DNA. This table holds over 120,000 distinct CDR3 sequences. Input material: blood. These receptors came from a human donor with ulcerative colitis or Crohn's disease, or a healthy co-twin of an affected twin (not recorded which).

This chain uses TRBV27 with TRBJ2-1; the TCRdb call, TRBD1, lacks DNA for checking. Germline V CDR1 and CDR2: MNHEY, SMNVEV (reference sequence). There are 14 residues in the CDR3. The CDR3 here is CASSLSGVYNEQFF.

V gene TRBV12-3 or TRBV12-4 combines with J gene TRBJ1-6. There are 15 residues in the CDR3. The CDR3 here is CASSFGRVRNSPLHF.

The chain has TRBV20-1 and TRBJ1-1; absent DNA, TCRdb's TRBD1 call cannot be checked. CDR1 and CDR2 from the germline V gene are DFQATT and SNEGSKA (reference sequence). The CDR3 covers 15 residues. The CDR3 sequence is CSAPIEYGGPTEAFF.

V gene TRBV18 combines with J gene TRBJ2-2; TCRdb reports TRBD1, a call that lacks DNA to check it against. The CDR3 runs to 15 residues. CDR1 is KGHSH and CDR2 is LQKENI in the germline V gene. The CDR3 is CASGRGSSNTGELFF.

This sequence joins TRBV5-1 and TRBJ2-2; TCRdb proposes TRBD2, but this gene call is untestable without DNA. The CDR3 is 15 amino acids. Germline CDR1 reads SGHRS; CDR2 reads YFSETQ. CDR3 amino acids: CASSLAAGTNGELFF.

The chain employs TRBV10-3 and TRBJ1-1. Germline lookup yields CDR1 ENHRY and CDR2 SYGVKD. This CDR3 comprises 11 residues. Here the CDR3 reads CAISERYYAFF.

This chain links TRBV12-3 or TRBV12-4 with TRBJ2-7; the TCRdb call, TRBD1, lacks DNA for checking. The CDR3 consists of 14 residues. The CDR3 protein is CASRAGTGLSEQYF.

The chain links TRBV2 to TRBJ2-3. The CDR3 has 16 amino acids. Looked up from germline, CDR1 is SNHLY and CDR2 is FYNNEI. This CDR3 reads CASSEAVHPSTDTQYF.

V is TRBV5-6 and J is TRBJ2-3. The length of the CDR3 is 13 residues. From germline, CDR1 is SGHDT and CDR2 YYEEEE. This chain's CDR3 is CASSFLRADTQYF. Looking up the rest from reference TRBV5-6 and TRBJ2-3 gives the full variable domain: DAGVTQSPTHLIKTRGQQVTLRCSPKSGHDTVSWYQQALGQGPQFIFQYYEEEERQRGNFPDRFSGHQFPNYSSELNVNALLLGDSALYLCASSFLRADTQYFGPGTRLTVL.

The chain couples TRBV13 to TRBJ1-1. CDR1 PRHDT and CDR2 FYEKMQ come from the germline V gene (reference sequence). The CDR3 is 15 amino acids. Here the CDR3 reads CASSLDSVSGTEAFF.

The chain is built from TRBV29-1 and TRBJ1-2. The CDR3 spans 11 residues. Germline CDR1 SQVTM, CDR2 ANQGSEA. CDR3 in amino acids: CSVESWHGYTF. Full variable domain (remainder filled in from reference TRBV29-1 and TRBJ1-2): SAVISQKPSRDICQRGTSLTIQCQVDSQVTMMFWYRQQPGQSLTLIATANQGSEATYESGFVIDKFPISRPNLTFSTLTVSNMSPEDSSIYLCSVESWHGYTFGSGTRLTVV.

This sequence joins TRBV7-2 and TRBJ2-3; the TCRdb call, TRBD1, lacks DNA for checking. The CDR3 runs to 13 residues. Germline V gives CDR1 SGHTA, CDR2 FQGNSA. The chain's CDR3 is CARGQVATDTQYF.

V usage is TRBV5-1 and J usage is TRBJ1-4; the D call from TCRdb, TRBD1, cannot be confirmed without DNA. There are 16 residues in the CDR3. Germline CDR1 is SGHRS and CDR2 is YFSETQ. CDR3 region: CASSGTGGMTNEKLFF.

The gene calls are TRBV6-2 or TRBV6-3 and TRBJ1-1; TCRdb indicates TRBD1, and absent DNA this call remains unverified. Germline values: CDR1 MNHEY, CDR2 SVGEGT. This CDR3 has 14 residues. The CDR3 spells CASSYGRGNTEAFF.

The genes are TRBV7-3 and TRBJ2-1; TCRdb's D call, TRBD1, is unchecked because there is no DNA. Germline V gene lookup returns CDR1 SGHTA and CDR2 FQGTGA. The length of the CDR3 is 15 residues. CDR3 amino acids: CASSLDRVGYNEQFF. Full variable domain (rest looked up from reference TRBV7-3 and TRBJ2-1): GAGVSQTPSNKVTEKGKYVELRCDPISGHTALYWYRQSLGQGPEFLIYFQGTGAADDSGLPNDRFFAVRPEGSVSTLKIQRTERGDSAVYLCASSLDRVGYNEQFFGPGTRLTVL.

The chain joins TRBV20-1 to TRBJ2-2; the TCRdb call, TRBD1, lacks DNA for checking. This CDR3 has 14 amino acids. Germline V gene sequence: CDR1 DFQATT, CDR2 SNEGSKA (reference sequence). The CDR3 region is CSARDHRGPGELFF.

The chain links TRBV14 to TRBJ1-1. The CDR3 runs 12 residues. Germline V gives CDR1 SGHDN, CDR2 FVKESK. This CDR3 reads CASRYLNTQAFF.

This chain connects TRBV7-2 to TRBJ2-6; the TCRdb D gene call, TRBD1, has no DNA to confirm it. The CDR3 length is 17 residues. Germline CDR1 is SGHTA and CDR2 is FQGNSA. Here the CDR3 reads CASSGNSGDSGANVLTF. The full variable domain, completed using reference TRBV7-2 and TRBJ2-6, is GAGVSQSPSNKVTEKGKDVELRCDPISGHTALYWYRQSLGQGLEFLIYFQGNSAPDKSGLPSDRFSAERTGGSVSTLTIQRTQQEDSAVYLCASSGNSGDSGANVLTFGAGSRLTVL.

The chain uses TRBV30 and TRBJ1-5; as DNA is missing, the TRBD1 call by TCRdb cannot be tested. This CDR3 contains 13 residues. In germline, CDR1 is GTSNPN, CDR2 SVGIG (reference sequence). This CDR3 reads CAWTVEPHQPQHF.

The chain links TRBV25-1 to TRBJ1-6; TCRdb returns TRBD1, unconfirmable since there is no DNA. This CDR3 contains 14 residues. Germline lookup yields CDR1 MGHDK and CDR2 SYGVNS. CDR3 sequence reads: CASRQGAHNSPLHF.

The chain is built from TRBV20-1 and TRBJ2-5; with no DNA, the TCRdb D assignment of TRBD2 cannot be verified. This CDR3 spans 13 amino acids. Germline loops: CDR1 DFQATT, CDR2 SNEGSKA (reference sequence). The chain's CDR3 is CSAKDRAGETQYF.

The J gene is TRBJ1-5, the V gene TRBV7-9. Germline V gene data show CDR1 as SEHNR and CDR2 as FQNEAQ (reference sequence). CDR3 length: 12 residues. CDR3 sequence: CASSLMDQPQHF.

This chain joins TRBV27 and TRBJ2-2. Germline V lookup: CDR1 MNHEY, CDR2 SMNVEV (reference sequence). This CDR3 comprises 12 residues. The CDR3 reads CASSLYNGELFF.

This rearrangement joins TRBV3-1 to TRBJ1-5; TCRdb calls TRBD1, which cannot be checked without DNA. The CDR3 totals 17 residues. Germline V gene data show CDR1 as LGHDT and CDR2 as YNNKEL (reference sequence). The chain's CDR3 is CASSQDWPGVANQPQHF.

The V gene is TRBV29-1, the J gene TRBJ1-2. Germline V lookup: CDR1 SQVTM, CDR2 ANQGSEA. CDR3 length equals 12 residues. CDR3 amino acids: CSGAAGSYGYTF.

The genes are TRBV29-1 and TRBJ2-1; the TCRdb D gene call, TRBD2, has no DNA to confirm it. Looked up from germline, CDR1 is SQVTM and CDR2 is ANQGSEA. CDR3 size: 15 residues. Here the CDR3 reads CSVEIPSGRRGEQFF.

The CDR3 is CASSQGRNSPLHF. The chain joins TRBV3-1 to TRBJ1-6. Germline lookup yields CDR1 LGHDT and CDR2 YNNKEL (reference sequence). This CDR3 spans 13 amino acids.

The J gene is TRBJ2-3, the V gene TRBV20-1; checking the TCRdb D call of TRBD2 is not possible without DNA. From germline, CDR1 is DFQATT and CDR2 SNEGSKA (reference sequence). The CDR3 totals 15 residues. CDR3 region: CSARQWRVGTDTQYF.

The chain combines TRBV20-1 with TRBJ1-5; the TCRdb D gene call, TRBD1, has no DNA to confirm it. This CDR3 contains 17 residues. Per the germline V gene, CDR1 is DFQATT and CDR2 is SNEGSKA (reference sequence). The CDR3 loop is CSATLVGAEVFNQPQHF.

This chain links TRBV5-1 with TRBJ1-1; the TCRdb call, TRBD1, lacks DNA for checking. The CDR3 runs to 13 residues. Per the germline V gene, CDR1 is SGHRS and CDR2 is YFSETQ. This CDR3 reads CASGRDPNTEAFF.

V usage is TRBV7-9 and J usage is TRBJ1-5. Germline lookup yields CDR1 SEHNR and CDR2 FQNEAQ (reference sequence). This CDR3 is 13 amino acids long. The CDR3 sequence is CASSPARVSPQHF.

The genes are TRBV29-1 and TRBJ2-7. CDR1 is SQVTM and CDR2 is ANQGSEA in the germline V gene. This CDR3 is built from 12 residues. The CDR3 loop is CSVARQSYEQYF.